What follows describes a single T cell receptor (beta chain). Enrollment of patients from Seattle took place during active infection, with longitudinal follow-up. The CDR3 is 15 amino acids. Germline assignment: CDR1 SGHTA and CDR2 FQGTGA. The V gene end was trimmed by 8 bases and the J gene end by 6 bases; junction bases not matched to a gene: 6. In the authors' methods: Estimated nucleated cell counts came from reference gene primer amplification. Assay: immunoSEQ multiplex PCR; the TCRdb copy retains only in-frame clones and omits some. V and J calls and clone size follow that table, whereas D and trimming were derived from the DNA. The table lists around 110,000 clones, around 80% of them singletons. This sample was included in a study of blood T cell repertoires in COVID-19. Overall study: Acute-phase and convalescent COVID-19 samples originated in the United States, Italy and Spain.

This receptor was taken from a man at least 80 years old with COVID-19, enrolled during active disease. V and J are TRBV7-3 and TRBJ2-1; 14 bases fit TRBD2. Specimen: peripheral blood. This chain's CDR3 is CASSRGTSGGNEQFF. The CDR3 DNA follows: TGTGCCAGCTCAAGGGGGACTAGCGGGGGCAATGAGCAGTTCTTC.